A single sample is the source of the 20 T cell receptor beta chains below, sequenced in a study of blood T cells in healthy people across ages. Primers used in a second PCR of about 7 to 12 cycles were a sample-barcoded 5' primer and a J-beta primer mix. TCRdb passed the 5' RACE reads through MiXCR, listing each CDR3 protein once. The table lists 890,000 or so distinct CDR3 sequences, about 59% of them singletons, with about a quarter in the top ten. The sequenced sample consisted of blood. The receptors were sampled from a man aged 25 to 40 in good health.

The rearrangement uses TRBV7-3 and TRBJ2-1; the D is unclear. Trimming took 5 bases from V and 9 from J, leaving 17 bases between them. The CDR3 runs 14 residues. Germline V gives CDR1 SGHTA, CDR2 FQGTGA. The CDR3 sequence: CASSPFLTDVEQFF. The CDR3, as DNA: TGTGCCAGCAGCCCCTTTCTGACGGACGTTGAGCAGTTCTTC. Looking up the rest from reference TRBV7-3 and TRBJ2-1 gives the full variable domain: GAGVSQTPSNKVTEKGKYVELRCDPISGHTALYWYRQSLGQGPEFLIYFQGTGAADDSGLPNDRFFAVRPEGSVSTLKIQRTERGDSAVYLCASSPFLTDVEQFFGPGTRLTVL.

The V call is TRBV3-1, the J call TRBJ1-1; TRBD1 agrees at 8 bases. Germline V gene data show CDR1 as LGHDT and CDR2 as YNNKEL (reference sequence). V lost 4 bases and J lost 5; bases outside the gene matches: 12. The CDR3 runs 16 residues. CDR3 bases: TGTGCCAGCAGCCTCAGAAACAGGGGGTTTACAACTGAAGCTTTCTTT. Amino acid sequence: CASSLRNRGFTTEAFF.

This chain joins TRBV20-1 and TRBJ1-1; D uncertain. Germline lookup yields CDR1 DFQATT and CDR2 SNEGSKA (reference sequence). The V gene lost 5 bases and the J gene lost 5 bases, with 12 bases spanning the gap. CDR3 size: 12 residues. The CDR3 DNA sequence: TGCAGTGCTCCTGGGTCTAAGACTGAAGCTTTCTTT. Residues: CSAPGSKTEAFF.

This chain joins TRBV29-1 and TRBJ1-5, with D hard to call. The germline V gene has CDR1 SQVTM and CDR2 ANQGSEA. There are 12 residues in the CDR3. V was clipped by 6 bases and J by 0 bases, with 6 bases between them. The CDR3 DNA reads TGCAGCGTCCAGATTAGCAATCAGCCCCAGCATTTT. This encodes CSVQISNQPQHF.

The CDR3 here is CASSPDGANVLTF. CDR3 DNA sequence: TGTGCCAGCAGCCCGGACGGGGCCAACGTCCTGACTTTC. This chain connects TRBV9 to TRBJ2-6; D remains ambiguous. Germline values: CDR1 SGDLS, CDR2 YYNGEE. V was clipped by 4 bases and J by 4 bases, with 6 bases between them. The CDR3 has 13 residues.

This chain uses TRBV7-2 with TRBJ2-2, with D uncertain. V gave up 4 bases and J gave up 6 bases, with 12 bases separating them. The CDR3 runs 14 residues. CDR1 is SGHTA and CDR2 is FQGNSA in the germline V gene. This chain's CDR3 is CASSSPYGPGELFF. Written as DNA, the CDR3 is TGTGCCAGCAGCTCGCCATATGGTCCCGGGGAGCTGTTTTTT.

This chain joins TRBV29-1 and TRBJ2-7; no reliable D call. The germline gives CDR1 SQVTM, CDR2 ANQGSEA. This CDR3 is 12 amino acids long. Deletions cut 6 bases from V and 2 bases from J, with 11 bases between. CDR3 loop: CSVQVTAYEQYF. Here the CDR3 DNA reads TGCAGCGTCCAGGTAACCGCCTACGAGCAGTACTTC.

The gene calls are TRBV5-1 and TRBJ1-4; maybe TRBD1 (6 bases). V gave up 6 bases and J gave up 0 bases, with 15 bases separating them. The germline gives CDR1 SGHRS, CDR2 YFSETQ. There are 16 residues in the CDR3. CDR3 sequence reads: CASKTGTSATNEKLFF. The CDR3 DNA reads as TGCGCCAGCAAAACAGGGACCTCTGCAACTAATGAAAAACTGTTTTTT.

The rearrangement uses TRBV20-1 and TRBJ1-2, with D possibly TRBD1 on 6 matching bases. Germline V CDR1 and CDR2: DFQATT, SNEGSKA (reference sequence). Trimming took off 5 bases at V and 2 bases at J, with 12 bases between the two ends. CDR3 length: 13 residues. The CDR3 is CSALQQGNYGYTF. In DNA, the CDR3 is TGCAGTGCTCTACAACAGGGAAACTATGGCTACACCTTC.

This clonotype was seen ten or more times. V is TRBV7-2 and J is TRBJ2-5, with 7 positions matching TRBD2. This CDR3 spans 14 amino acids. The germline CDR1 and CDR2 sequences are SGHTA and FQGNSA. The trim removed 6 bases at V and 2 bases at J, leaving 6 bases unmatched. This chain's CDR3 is CASSFAGGQETQYF. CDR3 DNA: TGTGCCAGCAGTTTTGCCGGGGGGCAAGAGACCCAGTACTTC. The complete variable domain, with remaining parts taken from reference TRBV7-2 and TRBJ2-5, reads GAGVSQSPSNKVTEKGKDVELRCDPISGHTALYWYRQSLGQGLEFLIYFQGNSAPDKSGLPSDRFSAERTGGSVSTLTIQRTQQEDSAVYLCASSFAGGQETQYFGPGTRLLVL.

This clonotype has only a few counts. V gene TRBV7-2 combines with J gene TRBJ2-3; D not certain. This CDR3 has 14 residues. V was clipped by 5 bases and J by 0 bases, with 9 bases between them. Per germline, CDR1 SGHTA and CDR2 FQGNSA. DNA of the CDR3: TGTGCCAGCAGCCCGATTAGGAGCACAGATACGCAGTATTTT. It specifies CASSPIRSTDTQYF. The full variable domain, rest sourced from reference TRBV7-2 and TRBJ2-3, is GAGVSQSPSNKVTEKGKDVELRCDPISGHTALYWYRQSLGQGLEFLIYFQGNSAPDKSGLPSDRFSAERTGGSVSTLTIQRTQQEDSAVYLCASSPIRSTDTQYFGPGTRLTVL.

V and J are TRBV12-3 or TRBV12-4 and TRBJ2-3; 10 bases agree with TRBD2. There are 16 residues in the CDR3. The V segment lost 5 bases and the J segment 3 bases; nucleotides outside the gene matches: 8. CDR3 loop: CASSTELAGWTDTQYF. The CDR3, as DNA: TGTGCCAGCAGTACCGAACTAGCGGGGTGGACAGATACGCAGTATTTT.

The CDR3 sequence: CASSPGRPDSSYTF. In DNA form, the CDR3 reads TGCGCCAGCAGCCCGGGACGGCCAGATTCGAGCTACACCTTC. The J gene is TRBJ1-2, the V gene TRBV4-3; maybe TRBD1 (5 bases). Germline V lookup: CDR1 LGHNA, CDR2 YSLEER. Trimming cost V 4 bases and J 9 bases, with 18 bases left between them. CDR3 length: 14 residues.

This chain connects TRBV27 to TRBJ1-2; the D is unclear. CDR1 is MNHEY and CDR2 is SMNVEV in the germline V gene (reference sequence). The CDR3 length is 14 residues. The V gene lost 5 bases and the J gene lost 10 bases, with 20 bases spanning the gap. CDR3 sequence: CASSVKPYDLPYTF. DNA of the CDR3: TGTGCCAGCAGTGTGAAGCCTTACGACCTCCCCTACACCTTC.

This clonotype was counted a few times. The CDR3 region has the DNA TGTGCCAGCAGCTCTCAGTGGGATGGCTACACCTTC. Translating gives CASSSQWDGYTF. The rearrangement links TRBV7-8 to TRBJ1-2; D unresolved. The V gene lost 4 bases and the J gene lost 6 bases, with 9 bases spanning the gap. This CDR3 region has 12 residues. Germline V CDR1 and CDR2: SGHVS, FQNEAQ.

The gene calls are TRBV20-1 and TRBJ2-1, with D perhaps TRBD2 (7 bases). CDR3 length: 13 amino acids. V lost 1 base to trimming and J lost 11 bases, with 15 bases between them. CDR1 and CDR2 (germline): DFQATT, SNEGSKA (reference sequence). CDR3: CSARVGGPRKQFF. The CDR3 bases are TGCAGTGCTAGAGTCGGGGGGCCAAGGAAGCAGTTCTTC.

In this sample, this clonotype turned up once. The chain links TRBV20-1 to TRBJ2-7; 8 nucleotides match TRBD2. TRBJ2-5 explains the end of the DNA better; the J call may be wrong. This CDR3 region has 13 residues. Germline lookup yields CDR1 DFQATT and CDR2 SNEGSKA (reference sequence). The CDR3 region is CSAPGLVGQTQYF. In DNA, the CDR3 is TGCAGTGCCCCGGGACTAGTAGGGCAGACCCAGTACTTC.

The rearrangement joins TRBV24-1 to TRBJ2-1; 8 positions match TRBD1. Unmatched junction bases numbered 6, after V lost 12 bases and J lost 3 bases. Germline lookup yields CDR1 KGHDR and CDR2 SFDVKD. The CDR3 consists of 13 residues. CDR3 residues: CAVEQGDYNEQFF. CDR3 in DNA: TGTGCCGTCGAACAGGGGGACTACAATGAGCAGTTCTTC.

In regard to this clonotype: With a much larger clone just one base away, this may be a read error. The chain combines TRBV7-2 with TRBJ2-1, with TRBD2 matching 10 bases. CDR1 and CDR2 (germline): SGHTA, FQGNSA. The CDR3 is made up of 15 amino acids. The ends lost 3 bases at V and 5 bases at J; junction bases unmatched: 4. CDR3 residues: CASSFKRGGNNEQFF. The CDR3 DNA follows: TGTGCCAGCAGCTTCAAGCGGGGGGGGAACAATGAGCAGTTCTTC. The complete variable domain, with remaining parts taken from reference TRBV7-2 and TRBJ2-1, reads GAGVSQSPSNKVTEKGKDVELRCDPISGHTALYWYRQSLGQGLEFLIYFQGNSAPDKSGLPSDRFSAERTGGSVSTLTIQRTQQEDSAVYLCASSFKRGGNNEQFFGPGTRLTVL.

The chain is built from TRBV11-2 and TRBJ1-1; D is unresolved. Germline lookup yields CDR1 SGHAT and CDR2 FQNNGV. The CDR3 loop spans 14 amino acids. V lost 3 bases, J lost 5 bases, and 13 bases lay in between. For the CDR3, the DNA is TGTGCCAGCAGCTTGAGTGGGTCTGAGACTGAAGCTTTCTTT. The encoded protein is CASSLSGSETEAFF.